Below, 29 T cell receptor beta chains from the same sample are listed, as sequenced in a study of B cell selection in AIRE deficiency. Method: immunoSEQ multiplex PCR; TCRdb's copy keeps in-frame clones and lacks some. The data hold some 23,000 clones, with 95% to 98% observed a single time. The sorted conventional CD4 T cells were gated as CD4+CD127+. Sequenced input: conventional CD4+ T cells sorted from PBMCs. Every receptor here comes from a human donor with AIRE deficiency.

The chain is built from TRBV7-2 and TRBJ2-6; 8 positions match TRBD2. CDR3 length equals 16 residues. Losses at the gene ends were 5 bases for V and 2 bases for J; bases not matched to a gene: 5. Germline V gene sequence: CDR1 SGHTA, CDR2 FQGNSA. The CDR3 region is CASSIHSGAGANVLTF. The CDR3 DNA reads TGTGCCAGCAGCATACATAGCGGGGCTGGGGCCAACGTCCTGACTTTC.

The V and J genes are TRBV28 and TRBJ2-1; D call uncertain. Deletions cut 5 bases from V and 4 bases from J, with 12 bases between. CDR1 is MDHEN and CDR2 is SYDVKM in the germline V gene. The CDR3 totals 14 residues. The CDR3 reads CASSPLGNYNEQFF. The CDR3 DNA reads TGTGCCAGCAGTCCCTTGGGCAATTACAATGAGCAGTTCTTC.

The gene calls are TRBV30 and TRBJ1-6; TRBD1 matches at 9 bases. Germline CDR1 is GTSNPN and CDR2 is SVGIG (reference sequence). The CDR3 contains 14 residues. Trimming took 4 bases from V and 10 from J; bases not matched to a gene: 8. CDR3 region: CAWIIQGAQSPLHF. The CDR3 nucleotides read TGTGCCTGGATAATACAGGGGGCACAGTCACCCCTCCACTTT. Filled out from reference TRBV30 and TRBJ1-6, the complete variable domain reads SQTIHQWPATLVQPVGSPLSLECTVEGTSNPNLYWYRQAAGRGLQLLFYSVGIGQISSEVPQNLSASRPQDRQFILSSKKLLLSDSGFYLCAWIIQGAQSPLHFGNGTRLTVT.

A single count supports this clone. This chain joins TRBV19 and TRBJ2-1, with D possibly being TRBD2 (7 bases). Germline loops: CDR1 LNHDA, CDR2 SQIVND (reference sequence). The CDR3 contains 15 residues. Trimming cost V 3 bases and J 7 bases, with 16 bases left between them. CDR3 sequence (DNA): TGTGCCAGTAGTATCAAGGGGAGGGGGGGAAATGAGCAGTTCTTC. Its protein product is CASSIKGRGGNEQFF. Filled out from reference TRBV19 and TRBJ2-1, the complete variable domain reads DGGITQSPKYLFRKEGQNVTLSCEQNLNHDAMYWYRQDPGQGLRLIYYSQIVNDFQKGDIAEGYSVSREKKESFPLTVTSAQKNPTAFYLCASSIKGRGGNEQFFGPGTRLTVL.

This clone was detected only once. V is TRBV18 and J is TRBJ1-3; D call uncertain. Germline CDR1 is KGHSH and CDR2 is LQKENI. Trimming shortened V by 2 bases and J by 2 bases, and 10 bases separated the two germline ends. The CDR3 runs 15 residues. CDR3 in DNA: TGTGCCAGCTCACCAACGGAGAACGCTGGAAACACCATATATTTT. Protein sequence: CASSPTENAGNTIYF.

The rearrangement uses TRBV10-3 and TRBJ1-3; D uncertain. With 4 bases removed from V and 2 bases from J, the gap between germline ends came to 3 bases. Germline CDR1 ENHRY, CDR2 SYGVKD. CDR3 size: 12 residues. CDR3 in amino acids: CAISGTGNTIYF. The CDR3 DNA reads as TGTGCCATCAGTGGGACTGGAAACACCATATATTTT.

The rearrangement joins TRBV30 to TRBJ2-7; tentatively, D is TRBD2 (6 bases). V lost 4 bases to trimming and J lost 7 bases, with 20 bases between them. Germline loops: CDR1 GTSNPN, CDR2 SVGIG (reference sequence). This CDR3 region has 14 residues. CDR3 sequence reads: CAWTRLKEGGEQYF. DNA of the CDR3: TGTGCCTGGACTCGTCTTAAGGAGGGAGGTGAGCAGTACTTC.

Here the CDR3 reads CASSQNDGPYQETQYF. As DNA, the CDR3 is TGCGCCAGCAGCCAAAATGACGGCCCGTACCAAGAGACCCAGTACTTC. The chain has TRBV4-1 and TRBJ2-5; D remains unclear. Trimming removed 2 bases at V and 0 bases at J, with 13 bases between. The CDR3 length is 16 residues. CDR1 is MGHRA and CDR2 is YSYEKL in the germline V gene.

Note on this clone: In this CDR3 the conserved last residue, phenylalanine or tryptophan, is missing, so a read error is likely. This chain uses TRBV28 with TRBJ1-2; a weak D match, TRBD1 (5 bases). Germline values: CDR1 MDHEN, CDR2 SYDVKM. Trimming shortened V by 5 bases and J by 9 bases, and 13 bases separated the two germline ends. The CDR3 loop spans 12 amino acids. The CDR3 is CASSADSICYTL. The CDR3 nucleotides are TGTGCCAGCAGTGCAGACAGTATCTGCTACACCCTC.

This clone was seen more than once but under ten times. The rearrangement uses TRBV7-8 and TRBJ2-3; D may be TRBD1 (6 bases). Germline lookup yields CDR1 SGHVS and CDR2 FQNEAQ. V lost 4 bases, J lost 4 bases, and 9 bases lay in between. This CDR3 comprises 13 residues. The CDR3 DNA reads TGTGCCAGCAGCTCCCACAGGGCAGATACGCAGTATTTT. Amino acid sequence: CASSSHRADTQYF.

The genes are TRBV19 and TRBJ2-3; 7 bases fit TRBD2. The CDR3 contains 15 residues. V shed 3 bases, J shed 4 bases, and the junction held 7 bases outside the gene matches. Germline V gene data show CDR1 as LNHDA and CDR2 as SQIVND (reference sequence). The CDR3 region has the DNA TGTGCCAGTAGTATCCTAGCGGAGTCCTCAGATACGCAGTATTTT. It translates to CASSILAESSDTQYF.

This clone has only one observation. V gene TRBV7-3 combines with J gene TRBJ2-7; TRBD2 matches at 7 bases. CDR3 size: 13 residues. J lost 6 bases, V lost 5 bases, and 7 bases had no gene match. Germline V lookup: CDR1 SGHTA, CDR2 FQGTGA. CDR3 sequence reads: CASSPTGGGEQYF. CDR3 DNA: TGTGCCAGCAGCCCAACCGGCGGGGGCGAGCAGTACTTC.

V usage is TRBV6-5 and J usage is TRBJ2-5; 11 nucleotides match TRBD2. From germline, CDR1 is MNHEY and CDR2 SVGAGI. The CDR3 length is 14 residues. V was clipped by 6 bases and J by 4 bases; unmatched bases: 4. CDR3 coding DNA: TGTGCCAGCAGGCTAGCGGGAGGCCCAGAGACCCAGTACTTC. Translating gives CASRLAGGPETQYF.

The chain joins TRBV27 to TRBJ2-1, with TRBD1 as a possible D gene (5 bases). The CDR3 is made up of 13 amino acids. Germline-derived CDR1 and CDR2 are MNHEY and SMNVEV (reference sequence). Trimming stripped 4 bases from V and 9 bases from J, with 13 bases between. CDR3 nucleotides: TGTGCCAGCAGTTCCAGGGCTGAAGGTGAGCAGTTCTTC. This gives the protein CASSSRAEGEQFF.

The rearrangement links TRBV19 to TRBJ1-1, with 10 bases identical to TRBD1. V trimming: 7 bases; J trimming: 0 bases; junction bases outside the gene matches: 8. Germline V gene data show CDR1 as LNHDA and CDR2 as SQIVND (reference sequence). The CDR3 loop spans 16 amino acids. This CDR3 reads CASTGTGDGVNTEAFF. CDR3 DNA: TGTGCCAGTACAGGGACAGGGGACGGCGTGAACACTGAAGCTTTCTTT.

The J gene is TRBJ1-2, the V gene TRBV7-9; D is ambiguous. The V end lost 8 bases, the J end lost 8 bases, and 21 bases lay between the germline ends. The CDR3 loop spans 14 amino acids. Germline-derived CDR1 and CDR2 are SEHNR and FQNEAQ (reference sequence). CDR3 nucleotide sequence: TGTGCCAGCGAGTTGGTCCGGGTCACGGCGGGCTACACCTTC. Translating it yields CASELVRVTAGYTF.

J is TRBJ2-2 and V is TRBV5-1; 14 nucleotides agree with TRBD2. The trim removed 4 bases at V and 10 bases at J, leaving 15 bases unmatched. Germline V lookup: CDR1 SGHRS, CDR2 YFSETQ. The CDR3 has 18 residues. The CDR3 reads CASSTGTSGSLWLVELFF. As DNA, the CDR3 is TGCGCCAGCAGCACTGGGACTAGCGGGAGCCTCTGGCTGGTGGAGCTGTTTTTT.

The chain is built from TRBV5-4 and TRBJ2-7; D may be TRBD1 (6 bases). The CDR3 spans 12 residues. Germline lookup yields CDR1 SGHNT and CDR2 YYREEE (reference sequence). V was shortened by 4 bases and J by 4 bases, with 9 bases between the two germline ends. The CDR3: CASSADSYEQYF. CDR3 nucleotides: TGTGCCAGCAGCGCGGACAGTTACGAGCAGTACTTC. The full variable domain, in which reference TRBV5-4 and TRBJ2-7 provide the parts outside the CDR3, is ETGVTQSPTHLIKTRGQQVTLRCSSQSGHNTVSWYQQALGQGPQFIFQYYREEENGRGNFPPRFSGLQFPNYSSELNVNALELDDSALYLCASSADSYEQYFGPGTRLTVT.

CDR3: CASSDWGSYEQYF. The CDR3 coding sequence is TGCGCCAGCAGCGATTGGGGGTCCTACGAGCAGTACTTC. This chain links TRBV10-1 with TRBJ2-7, with D perhaps given as TRBD1 or TRBD2 (5 bases each). V was trimmed by 6 bases and J by 1 base, leaving 10 bases between them. Germline assignment: CDR1 WNHNN and CDR2 SYGVQD (reference sequence). The CDR3 extends over 13 amino acids.

The chain joins TRBV4-3 to TRBJ2-1; D possibly corresponds to TRBD2 (6 bases). The germline V gene has CDR1 LGHNA and CDR2 YSLEER. Trimming took off 3 bases at V and 1 base at J, with 16 bases between the two ends. CDR3 size: 17 residues. CDR3 sequence reads: CASSHDMTSTSYNEQFF. In DNA, the CDR3 is TGCGCCAGCAGCCACGACATGACTAGTACTTCCTACAATGAGCAGTTCTTC.

The chain uses TRBV4-1 and TRBJ2-3; unclear D gene. The germline V gene has CDR1 MGHRA and CDR2 YSYEKL. The CDR3 sequence is 16 residues long. The V end lost 2 bases, the J end lost 3 bases, and 15 bases lay between the germline ends. DNA for the CDR3: TGCGCCAGCAGCCAACTTACCCGGAGTGGGACAGATACGCAGTATTTT. Translation gives CASSQLTRSGTDTQYF.

The chain joins TRBV2 to TRBJ1-2; TRBD1 might be the D (5 bases). V lost 8 bases, J lost 4 bases, and 11 bases lay in between. The CDR3 contains 12 residues. Germline values: CDR1 SNHLY, CDR2 FYNNEI. The CDR3 nucleotides read TGTGCCAGCGGGAGCGACAGCTATGGCTACACCTTC. Translating gives CASGSDSYGYTF.

The chain has TRBV4-3 and TRBJ2-4; tentatively, D is TRBD1 or TRBD2 (5 bases each). There are 16 residues in the CDR3. Deletions cut 0 bases from V and 6 bases from J, with 15 bases between. From germline, CDR1 is LGHNA and CDR2 YSLEER. In nucleotides, the CDR3 is TGCGCCAGCAGCCAAGATGGGACGGCGAATATAAACATTCAGTACTTC. Protein product: CASSQDGTANINIQYF.

The chain employs TRBV7-9 and TRBJ2-5, with TRBD2 matching 13 bases. The end of the DNA fits TRBJ2-7 better, so the J call may be wrong. Germline values: CDR1 SEHNR, CDR2 FQNEAQ (reference sequence). This CDR3 is built from 14 residues. CDR3 bases: TGTGCCAGCAGCCGAGGACTAGCGGGAGACGAGCAGTACTTC. Translation gives CASSRGLAGDEQYF.

A single count supports this clone. V is TRBV27 and J is TRBJ2-7; 7 positions match TRBD2. Germline-derived CDR1 and CDR2 are MNHEY and SMNVEV (reference sequence). V lost 0 bases, J lost 3 bases, and 8 bases stayed unmatched. This CDR3 is built from 16 residues. CDR3 protein: CASSLSFPSGSYEQYF. Written as DNA, the CDR3 is TGTGCCAGCAGTTTATCATTCCCTAGCGGTAGCTACGAGCAGTACTTC.

The V gene is TRBV2, the J gene TRBJ2-1, with 9 bases that match TRBD2. CDR3 length equals 16 residues. Germline CDR1 reads SNHLY; CDR2 reads FYNNEI. V was pared by 7 bases and J by 2 bases, with 9 bases of the junction left unmatched. The CDR3 sequence: CASNPGLAGTYNEQFF. In DNA form, the CDR3 reads TGTGCCAGCAACCCTGGGCTAGCGGGGACCTACAATGAGCAGTTCTTC.

The chain couples TRBV28 to TRBJ2-7; TRBD2 might be the D (5 bases). Deletions cut 4 bases from V and 2 bases from J, with 9 bases between. Per the germline V gene, CDR1 is MDHEN and CDR2 is SYDVKM. The CDR3 extends over 13 amino acids. The CDR3 DNA sequence: TGTGCCAGCAGTTCCCGAGGGCCCTACGAGCAGTACTTC. Translating it yields CASSSRGPYEQYF.

This clone is a singleton in its sample. The chain employs TRBV11-2 and TRBJ2-3; D possibly matches TRBD1 or TRBD2 (5 bases each). Germline V gives CDR1 SGHAT, CDR2 FQNNGV. This CDR3 contains 17 residues. Trimming removed 5 bases at V and 1 base at J, with 19 bases between. The chain's CDR3 is CASSLTRLQDRTDTQYF. The CDR3 DNA sequence: TGTGCCAGCAGCCTGACCCGACTACAGGACCGCACAGATACGCAGTATTTT.

The J gene is TRBJ2-3, the V gene TRBV27, with D hard to call. V gave up 3 bases and J gave up 7 bases, with 5 bases separating them. From germline, CDR1 is MNHEY and CDR2 SMNVEV (reference sequence). CDR3 length: 11 residues. The CDR3 spells CASSFGYTQYF. The CDR3 nucleotides read TGTGCCAGCAGTTTCGGGTATACGCAGTATTTT.